These 3 T cell receptor beta chains share one sample of origin, sequenced in a study of T cell repertoires in cytomegalovirus infection (dated by TCRdb to 2018 to 2020). Antigens for these TCRs are unknown. The sequencer listed for this sample is Illumina HiSeq 1500. In-frame beta chains were kept once TCRdb had trimmed the public reads at Q25 with fastp and called clones with MiXCR. CDR3 protein sequences are deduplicated, and each keeps its most common genes and DNA. Within this sample are about 900,000 distinct CDR3 sequences, with roughly 31% of them counted one time only. The ten biggest clones cover around 15% of the sample. The sample's treatment or condition label, in plain terms: in vitro stimulation with specific CMV peptide epitopes to enrich CMV-specific T cells. The source was cultured CD8+ T cells from PBMCs, collected from culture after CMV antigen stimulation. The receptors originated from a human donor in good health (CMV status not recorded). Some clones in this sample may be carry-over from other donors' samples.

This clonotype was seen only a few times. V is TRBV19 and J is TRBJ1-2; a weak D match, TRBD1 (5 bases). V was clipped by 10 bases and J by 3 bases, with 18 bases between them. CDR1 and CDR2 from the germline V gene are LNHDA and SQIVND (reference sequence). The CDR3 is 14 amino acids. CDR3 loop: CAIFIPGGDYGYTF. Here the CDR3 DNA reads TGTGCCATCTTCATTCCGGGGGGTGACTATGGCTACACCTTC.

This clonotype was detected ten times or more. V and J are TRBV6-2 or TRBV6-3 and TRBJ1-1, with no clear D. The CDR3 spans 16 residues. The V gene lost 0 bases and the J gene lost 8 bases, with 19 bases spanning the gap. The germline gives CDR1 MNHEY, CDR2 SVGEGT. CDR3 in DNA: TGTGCCAGCAGTTACTCGATCCTCGTAGGGAAAGACGAAGCTTTCTTT. This codes for CASSYSILVGKDEAFF.

This clonotype was counted once. Its ends do not fully match the called genes, so a read error is possible. The rearrangement uses TRBV13 and TRBJ1-5, with a weak D call TRBD1 (5 bases). The CDR3 is 15 amino acids. Germline CDR1 and CDR2: PRHDT and FYEKMQ (reference sequence). This CDR3 reads CANSFSGAGNQPQHF. The CDR3 bases are TGTGCCAACAGCTTTTCAGGCGCAGGGAATCAGCCCCAGCATTTT.